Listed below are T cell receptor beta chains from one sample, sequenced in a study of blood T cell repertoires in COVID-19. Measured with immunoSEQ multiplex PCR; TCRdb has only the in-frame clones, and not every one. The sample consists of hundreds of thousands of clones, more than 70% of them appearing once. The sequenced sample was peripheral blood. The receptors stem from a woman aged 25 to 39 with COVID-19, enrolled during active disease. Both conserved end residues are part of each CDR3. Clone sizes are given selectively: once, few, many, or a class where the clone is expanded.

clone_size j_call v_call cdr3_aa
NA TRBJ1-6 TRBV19 CASSISLFNSPLHF
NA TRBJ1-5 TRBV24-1 CATSQGGQPQHF
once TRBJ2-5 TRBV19 CASSTGETQYF
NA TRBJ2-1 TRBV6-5 CASSYRLAGEQFF
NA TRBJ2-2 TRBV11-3 CASSLEGPGELFF
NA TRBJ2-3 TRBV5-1 CASSLALLDTQYF
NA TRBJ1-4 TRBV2 CASREQGAVEKLFF
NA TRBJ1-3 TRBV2 CASRLPGEGGNTIYF
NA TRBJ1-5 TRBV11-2 CASSFQGGQPQHF
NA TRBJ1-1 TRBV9 CASSVPGTANTEAFF
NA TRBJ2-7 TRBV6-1 CASSENRPGYEQYF
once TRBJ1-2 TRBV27 CASSRDRASLERPYGYTF
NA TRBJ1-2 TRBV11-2 CASSQWTGGSINYGYTF
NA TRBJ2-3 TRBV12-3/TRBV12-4 CASSWDGGWGQYF
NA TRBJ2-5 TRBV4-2 CASSQDSQLAGEQETQYF
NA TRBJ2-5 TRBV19 CASSLSGIQETQYF
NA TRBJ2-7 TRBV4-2 CASSQVTSYEQYF
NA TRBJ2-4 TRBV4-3 CASRMSLAKNIQYF
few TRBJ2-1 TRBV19 CASSITAGANNEQFF
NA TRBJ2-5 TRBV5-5 CASRAQGHQETQYF
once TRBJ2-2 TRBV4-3 CASSQDFWGHTGELFF
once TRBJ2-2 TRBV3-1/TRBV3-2 CASSLPGLAIGELFF
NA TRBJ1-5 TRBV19 CASTPRGQGHNQPQHF
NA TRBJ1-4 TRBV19 CASSGGGAANEKLFF
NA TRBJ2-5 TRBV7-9 CASSLRGGGQETQYF
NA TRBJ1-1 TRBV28 CASTLGLNTEAFF
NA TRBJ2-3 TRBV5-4 CASSRTGGGDTQYF
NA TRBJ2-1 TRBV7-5 CARSPLCGRASYEQFF
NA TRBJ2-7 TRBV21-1 CASSNFKRGRIQGTYEQYF
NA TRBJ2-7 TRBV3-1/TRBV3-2 CASSQDIGTGRHEQYF
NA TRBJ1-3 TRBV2 CASEGGQRSGNTIYF
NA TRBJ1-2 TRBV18 CASSPLVSLSGQTSNYGYTF
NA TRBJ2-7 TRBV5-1 CASSPRGPGPEQYF
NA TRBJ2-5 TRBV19 CASSIQGQQETQYF
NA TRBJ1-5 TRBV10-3 CAISFDSSPNQPQHF
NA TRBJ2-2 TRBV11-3 CASTSGRSGSYTGELFF
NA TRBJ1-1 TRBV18 CASSPQGLDTEAFF
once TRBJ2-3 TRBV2 CASSGGGASTDTQYF
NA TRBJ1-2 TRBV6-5 CASRSPAGNYGYTF
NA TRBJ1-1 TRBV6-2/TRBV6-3 CASSSGVAEAFF
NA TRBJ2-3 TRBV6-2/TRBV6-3 CASSYSGGATDTQYF
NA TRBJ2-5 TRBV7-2 CASSPLGGPQETQYF
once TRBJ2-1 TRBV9 CASSATSGSVNEQFF
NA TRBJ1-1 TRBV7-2 CASSPNRDSAFNTEAFF
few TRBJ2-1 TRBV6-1 CASSELGGGNEQFF